This TCR beta chain originates from a study of control samples from healthy donors and cancer patients. Trimming removed 6 bases from V and 3 bases from J, with 6 bases in between. Germline V gene data show CDR1 as LNHNV and CDR2 as YYDKDF (reference sequence). The CDR3 totals 12 residues. TCRdb's table, derived via immunoSEQ multiplex PCR, lists solely in-frame clones and lacks some. The sample records some 39,000 clones, about 86% being singletons. Sequencing used PBMCs. The chain employs TRBV15 and TRBJ1-5; the D is unclear. This TCR was recovered from a woman aged 55 to 70 with lung cancer. CDR3 sequence (DNA): TGTGCCACCAGTTCCGTCAATCAGCCCCAGCATTTT. Its translation: CATSSVNQPQHF.